Described below is a single T cell receptor beta chain sequence and its context. Its antigen is unknown. CDR3 length: 16 amino acids. CDR1 and CDR2 (germline): SGHVS, FQNEAQ. Trimming left V 1 base short and J 1 base short, with 14 bases between. The data were taken from a study of OX40 agonist ivuxolimab in advanced cancers. Study background: Participants averaged around 60 years of age (range about 23 to 79) and were 75% to 90% male. Three patients responded partially, comprising one with hepatocellular carcinoma and two with cutaneous melanoma. Points from the study as a whole: The authors did not determine the antigen specificity of the expanded peripheral T cells.

Sequencing used immunoSEQ multiplex PCR; TCRdb keeps in-frame clones, though not all of them. The repertoire holds roughly 59,000 clones, with around 80% as singletons. The gene calls are TRBV7-8 and TRBJ2-7, with D uncertain. This specimen consisted of CD4+ or CD8+ T cells sorted from blood, obtained in a trial of the OX40 agonist ivuxolimab. This clonotype originated in an adult with an advanced solid tumor such as melanoma, head and neck, liver or kidney cancer. The CDR3 spells CASSLGTGIGSYEQYF. The CDR3 nucleotides read TGTGCCAGCAGCTTAGGGACCGGAATAGGGTCCTACGAGCAGTACTTC. Together with reference TRBV7-8 and TRBJ2-7, the CDR3 gives the full variable domain: GAGVSQSPRYKVAKRGQDVALRCDPISGHVSLFWYQQALGQGPEFLTYFQNEAQLDKSGLPSDRFFAERPEGSVSTLKIQRTQQEDSAVYLCASSLGTGIGSYEQYFGPGTRLTVT.